This T cell receptor beta chain is drawn from a study of T-cell memory formation after mild COVID-19. Study-wide background: TCR clusters were mostly confined to one donor each. Points from the study as a whole: CD4+ contracting clones were found mainly in CM and EM, and CD8+ ones in EMRA. Pre-infection memory held some responding clones, suggesting pre-existing cross-reactive T cells responded. What remained unconfirmed was the SARS-CoV-2 specificity of second-wave clones peaking on day 37.

TCRdb fed the 5' RACE reads into MiXCR, producing one record per CDR3 protein. The profile shows about 390,000 distinct CDR3 sequences, 15% to 20% of them singletons. A few counts support this clonotype. The antigen is not known. There are 15 residues in the CDR3. Germline V gives CDR1 SGHDT, CDR2 YYEEEE. Trimming shortened V by 2 bases and J by 6 bases, and 15 bases separated the two germline ends. This clonotype originated in a man between 18 and 29 years old who had mild COVID-19 (a few samples of this study predate the infection). Cell type and time point are not known. Sample: PBMCs or a T cell subset sorted from them (not recorded which). The chain carries TRBV5-6 and TRBJ1-5; the D gene is possibly TRBD1 (6 bases). CDR3 DNA: TGTGCCAGCAGCTTCTCTTGGGGAGGGGGTCAGCCCCAGCATTTT. Protein sequence: CASSFSWGGGQPQHF. The full variable domain, with the rest looked up from reference TRBV5-6 and TRBJ1-5, is DAGVTQSPTHLIKTRGQQVTLRCSPKSGHDTVSWYQQALGQGPQFIFQYYEEEERQRGNFPDRFSGHQFPNYSSELNVNALLLGDSALYLCASSFSWGGGQPQHFGDGTRLSIL.